These 11 T cell receptor beta chains were all obtained from the same sample, sequenced in a study of blood T cell repertoires in COVID-19. Sequencing used immunoSEQ multiplex PCR; TCRdb keeps in-frame clones, though not all of them. The data hold almost 350,000 clones, with around nine tenths observed a single time. Sequences were obtained from PBMCs or T cells enriched from blood (not recorded which). Receptor source: a woman aged 30 to 39 who had been exposed to COVID-19.

The chain recombines TRBV6-6 with TRBJ1-2; 9 bases are shared with TRBD1. Germline assignment: CDR1 MNHNY and CDR2 SVGAGI (reference sequence). Unmatched junction bases numbered 5, after V lost 6 bases and J lost 6 bases. The CDR3 is made up of 13 amino acids. This chain's CDR3 is CASRVGTGNGYTF. In DNA form, the CDR3 reads TGTGCCAGCAGGGTCGGGACAGGGAATGGCTACACCTTC.

The rearrangement joins TRBV5-6 to TRBJ1-2; D might be TRBD1 (5 bases). Germline V CDR1 and CDR2: SGHDT, YYEEEE. The germline V and J ends were trimmed by 0 bases and 3 bases, with 12 bases remaining between them. The CDR3 covers 15 residues. CDR3 in amino acids: CASSLVVREDYGYTF. The CDR3 DNA is TGTGCCAGCAGCTTGGTAGTCAGGGAGGACTATGGCTACACCTTC.

The V gene is TRBV7-6, the J gene TRBJ2-3, with a possible D match to TRBD2 (12 bases). The V end was cut by 5 bases, the J end by 4 bases, with 31 bases between. There are 20 residues in the CDR3. Per the germline V gene, CDR1 is SGHVS and CDR2 is FNYEAQ. CDR3: CASSGQGASGRAVKADTQYF. The CDR3 nucleotides are TGTGCCAGCAGCGGACAGGGGGCTAGCGGGAGGGCCGTGAAGGCAGATACGCAGTATTTT.

This rearrangement joins TRBV18 to TRBJ2-3, with 10 bases lining up with TRBD1. J gave up 3 bases and V 6 bases, and 6 bases lay outside the gene matches. Germline V CDR1 and CDR2: KGHSH, LQKENI. The CDR3 length is 15 residues. CDR3: CASSPGQGRTDTQYF. The CDR3 DNA follows: TGTGCCAGCTCCCCGGGACAGGGGCGGACAGATACGCAGTATTTT.

This sequence joins TRBV5-1 and TRBJ2-2; 9 nucleotides line up with TRBD1. CDR1 is SGHRS and CDR2 is YFSETQ in the germline V gene. The trim removed 0 bases at V and 6 bases at J, leaving 6 bases unmatched. This CDR3 contains 16 residues. The CDR3 sequence is CASSLATGGLAGELFF. In DNA form, the CDR3 reads TGCGCCAGCAGCTTGGCGACAGGGGGTTTGGCCGGGGAGCTGTTTTTT.

This chain uses TRBV6-1 with TRBJ2-2; 9 positions match TRBD1. CDR3 size: 16 residues. V dropped 4 bases and J dropped 6; count of bases not matched to a gene: 9. Germline-derived CDR1 and CDR2 are MNHNS and SASEGT. CDR3 nucleotides: TGTGCCAGCAGTGTTTACAGGGGGCCTCGGGCCGGGGAGCTGTTTTTT. This gives the protein CASSVYRGPRAGELFF.

This chain uses TRBV7-3 with TRBJ2-1; 13 bases map to TRBD2. With V trimmed by 1 base and J by 2 bases, 8 bases remained unmatched. CDR3 length equals 19 residues. From germline, CDR1 is SGHTA and CDR2 FQGTGA. The CDR3 spells CASSLRPGLAGDTYNEQFF. CDR3 nucleotide sequence: TGTGCCAGCAGCTTAAGGCCAGGACTAGCGGGAGACACCTACAATGAGCAGTTCTTC.

This chain connects TRBV9 to TRBJ1-4, with D unclear. CDR1 SGDLS and CDR2 YYNGEE come from the germline V gene. V dropped 3 bases and J dropped 3 bases, with 12 bases sitting between them. The CDR3 is 15 residues long. Here the CDR3 DNA reads TGTGCCAGCAGCGCCCTCGTTACGGCTAATGAAAAACTGTTTTTT. It specifies CASSALVTANEKLFF.

The gene calls are TRBV7-3 and TRBJ2-7; 7 bases align to TRBD1. The CDR3 is 15 residues long. CDR1 is SGHTA and CDR2 is FQGTGA in the germline V gene. V lost 4 bases to trimming and J lost 0 bases; unmatched junction nucleotides: 6. The CDR3 region is CASSSGTANSYEQYF. The CDR3 coding sequence is TGTGCCAGCAGCTCCGGGACAGCTAACTCCTACGAGCAGTACTTC. Filled out from reference TRBV7-3 and TRBJ2-7, the complete variable domain reads GAGVSQTPSNKVTEKGKYVELRCDPISGHTALYWYRQSLGQGPEFLIYFQGTGAADDSGLPNDRFFAVRPEGSVSTLKIQRTERGDSAVYLCASSSGTANSYEQYFGPGTRLTVT.

The rearrangement joins TRBV19 to TRBJ1-5; the D is unclear. CDR1 and CDR2 from the germline V gene are LNHDA and SQIVND (reference sequence). This CDR3 has 12 amino acids. V was pared by 6 bases and J by 3 bases, with 6 bases between. CDR3 residues: CASRQINQPQHF. CDR3 coding DNA: TGTGCCAGTAGACAGATCAATCAGCCCCAGCATTTT.

This clone was observed once. The chain recombines TRBV27 with TRBJ1-6; 7 bases map to TRBD1. This CDR3 region has 14 residues. The V and J ends lost 5 bases and 7 bases, in that order; junction bases with no gene match: 5. From germline, CDR1 is MNHEY and CDR2 SMNVEV (reference sequence). DNA of the CDR3: TGTGCCAGCAGTCTCACGACAGGGAATTCACCCCTCCACTTT. Amino acid sequence: CASSLTTGNSPLHF.